Presented here are 24 T cell receptor beta chains from one specimen sequenced in a study of blood T cell repertoires in COVID-19. TCRdb's table, derived via immunoSEQ multiplex PCR, lists solely in-frame clones and lacks some. The table has 150,000 to 200,000 clones, 80% to 90% seen once. The material sequenced was peripheral blood. These receptors all come from a woman of 80 years or more with COVID-19, enrolled during active disease.

This rearrangement joins TRBV9 to TRBJ2-2, with D perhaps matching TRBD2 (5 bases). The CDR3 is 19 amino acids. V shed 3 bases and J shed 2 bases, with 23 bases lying between them. CDR1 is SGDLS, CDR2 YYNGEE, per germline. For the CDR3, the DNA is TGTGCCAGCAGCGCGCCCCTACGAGCGGTCTCCTTTAACACCGGGGAGCTGTTTTTT. Its protein is CASSAPLRAVSFNTGELFF.

The chain combines TRBV6-5 with TRBJ2-7; a possible D gene is TRBD1 (5 bases). V lost 1 base to trimming and J lost 7 bases, with 14 bases between them. The germline gives CDR1 MNHEY, CDR2 SVGAGI. This CDR3 spans 14 amino acids. In DNA, the CDR3 is TGTGCCAGCAGTTACTTAGGGGCAGTGAGGGAGCAGTACTTC. Translated: CASSYLGAVREQYF.

This clone showed up just once. This chain connects TRBV9 to TRBJ2-3; 7 nucleotides align to TRBD2. The CDR3 consists of 16 residues. Germline CDR1 reads SGDLS; CDR2 reads YYNGEE. The V segment lost 0 bases and the J segment 6 bases; nucleotides outside the gene matches: 10. CDR3 residues: CASSVGASGSGDTQYF. In DNA, the CDR3 is TGTGCCAGCAGCGTAGGTGCTAGCGGTTCAGGGGATACGCAGTATTTT.

The gene calls are TRBV5-1 and TRBJ2-7; 15 bases line up with TRBD2. The junction had 6 bases not matched to a gene; V was cut back by 4 bases and J by 4 bases. This CDR3 has 16 residues. The germline gives CDR1 SGHRS, CDR2 YFSETQ. Here the CDR3 DNA reads TGCGCCAGCAGCAACGGACTAGCGGGAGGGCGATACGAGCAGTACTTC. Translated, it gives CASSNGLAGGRYEQYF.

This chain links TRBV27 with TRBJ1-4; D is unclear. Between the trimmed V and J ends, which lost 0 bases and 0 bases, there was a span of 5 bases. The CDR3 runs 15 residues. CDR1 is MNHEY and CDR2 is SMNVEV in the germline V gene (reference sequence). CDR3 residues: CASSLSGATNEKLFF. CDR3 sequence (DNA): TGTGCCAGCAGTTTATCGGGCGCAACTAATGAAAAACTGTTTTTT.

This rearrangement joins TRBV5-1 to TRBJ1-3, with 7 nucleotides matching TRBD1. CDR1 and CDR2 from the germline V gene are SGHRS and YFSETQ. The junction had 6 bases not matched to a gene; V was cut back by 0 bases and J by 0 bases. The CDR3 covers 17 residues. CDR3 sequence: CASSLVSTGSSGNTIYF. The CDR3 bases are TGCGCCAGCAGCTTGGTCTCGACAGGGAGCTCTGGAAACACCATATATTTT.

The chain employs TRBV2 and TRBJ2-3, with D possibly TRBD2 on 6 matching bases. CDR3 length: 15 residues. CDR1 is SNHLY, CDR2 FYNNEI, per germline. With 5 bases removed from V and 3 bases from J, the gap between germline ends came to 15 bases. CDR3 residues: CASSPRLGETDTQYF. DNA for the CDR3: TGTGCCAGCAGTCCTAGACTAGGGGAGACAGATACGCAGTATTTT.

V is TRBV27 and J is TRBJ2-7, with D possibly being TRBD1 (6 bases). The V gene lost 4 bases and the J gene lost 4 bases, with 17 bases spanning the gap. The CDR3 totals 15 residues. Germline V gene sequence: CDR1 MNHEY, CDR2 SMNVEV (reference sequence). CDR3 region: CASSSVGQGPYEQYF. The CDR3 DNA is TGTGCCAGCAGTTCAGTGGGGCAGGGGCCGTACGAGCAGTACTTC.

This clone was seen a few times. The chain has TRBV7-6 and TRBJ2-5; TRBD1 is a possible D gene (6 bases). CDR1 SGHVS and CDR2 FNYEAQ come from the germline V gene. The CDR3 contains 14 residues. The V and J ends lost 3 bases and 2 bases respectively, with 10 bases between them. For the CDR3, the DNA is TGTGCCAGCAGCTTGGGGGCCATACAAGAGACCCAGTACTTC. Its translation: CASSLGAIQETQYF.

The J gene is TRBJ1-2, the V gene TRBV6-1; 8 bases agree with TRBD1. CDR1 MNHNS and CDR2 SASEGT come from the germline V gene. V dropped 3 bases and J dropped 7; count of bases not matched to a gene: 10. The CDR3 runs 15 residues. CDR3 protein: CASSDLETGGGGYTF. For the CDR3, the DNA is TGTGCCAGCAGTGACCTGGAAACAGGGGGAGGTGGCTACACCTTC.

The chain employs TRBV19 and TRBJ1-1, with D possibly being TRBD1 (6 bases). CDR3 length equals 14 residues. V was cut by 5 bases and J by 1 base, with 11 bases left in between. Germline CDR1 and CDR2: LNHDA and SQIVND (reference sequence). CDR3 coding DNA: TGTGCCAGTAGTTTTGGGACACCGAACACTGAAGCTTTCTTT. It yields the protein CASSFGTPNTEAFF.

This chain connects TRBV29-1 to TRBJ1-1, with 10 nucleotides matching TRBD1. Looked up from germline, CDR1 is SQVTM and CDR2 is ANQGSEA. The CDR3 has 14 amino acids. V gave up 6 bases and J gave up 3 bases; unmatched junction bases: 7. The CDR3 sequence is CSVRRTGGDTEAFF. In DNA form, the CDR3 reads TGCAGCGTCCGTCGGACAGGGGGGGACACTGAAGCTTTCTTT.

The gene calls are TRBV5-4 and TRBJ2-2, with a possible D match to TRBD1 (5 bases). CDR1 and CDR2 from the germline V gene are SGHNT and YYREEE (reference sequence). The CDR3 sequence is 15 residues long. Trimming cost V 6 bases and J 5 bases, with 17 bases left between them. CDR3 loop: CASTGWAGSTGELFF. CDR3 sequence (DNA): TGTGCCAGCACCGGATGGGCAGGGTCTACCGGGGAGCTGTTTTTT.

This clone was detected only once. The chain uses TRBV3-1 (or the pseudogene TRBV3-2) and TRBJ2-2; 12 bases are a match to TRBD2. CDR3 length: 16 residues. The trim removed 4 bases at V and 7 bases at J, leaving 7 bases unmatched. Germline V gene lookup returns CDR1 LGHDT and CDR2 YNNKEL (reference sequence). The CDR3 nucleotides read TGTGCCAGCAGCCGTCGGGGGACTAGCGGGCTCGGGGAGCTGTTTTTT. Translation: CASSRRGTSGLGELFF.

This clone was seen just once. The V gene is TRBV29-1, the J gene TRBJ1-2; 8 bases align to TRBD1. The CDR3 has 12 residues. The germline CDR1 and CDR2 sequences are SQVTM and ANQGSEA. V was pared by 4 bases and J by 5 bases, with 3 bases of the junction left unmatched. The CDR3: CSVGDRGYGYTF. The CDR3 bases are TGCAGCGTTGGTGACAGGGGTTATGGCTACACCTTC.

The V and J genes are TRBV7-2 and TRBJ1-1; weak D call: TRBD1 (5 bases). The germline CDR1 and CDR2 sequences are SGHTA and FQGNSA. The CDR3 covers 15 residues. V dropped 4 bases and J dropped 1 base, with 13 bases sitting between them. CDR3: CASSSGGWENTEAFF. Here the CDR3 DNA reads TGTGCCAGCAGCTCCGGGGGTTGGGAGAACACTGAAGCTTTCTTT.

In its sample, this clone was seen a few times. This CDR3 reads CASSLPQYQETQYF. The CDR3 nucleotides read TGTGCCAGCAGTCTGCCCCAGTACCAAGAGACCCAGTACTTC. The J gene is TRBJ2-5, the V gene TRBV6-5; D is uncertain. The V gene's germline CDR1 is MNHEY and CDR2 SVGAGI. The CDR3 sequence is 14 residues long. Deletions cut 5 bases from V and 0 bases from J, with 10 bases between.

The J gene is TRBJ2-2, the V gene TRBV7-2; possible D gene TRBD2, 6 bases. This CDR3 has 15 amino acids. Looked up from germline, CDR1 is SGHTA and CDR2 is FQGNSA. Trimming took 1 base from V and 7 from J, leaving 13 bases between them. In DNA, the CDR3 is TGTGCCAGCAGCTTAGTGGTCGGCGGGGACGGGGAGCTGTTTTTT. The encoded protein is CASSLVVGGDGELFF. Supplemented by reference TRBV7-2 and TRBJ2-2, the full variable domain reads GAGVSQSPSNKVTEKGKDVELRCDPISGHTALYWYRQSLGQGLEFLIYFQGNSAPDKSGLPSDRFSAERTGGSVSTLTIQRTQQEDSAVYLCASSLVVGGDGELFFGEGSRLTVL.

This clone is a singleton in its sample. This sequence joins TRBV6-5 and TRBJ2-7, with 10 bases aligning to TRBD1. The germline V gene encodes CDR1 MNHEY and CDR2 SVGAGI. The CDR3 is made up of 15 amino acids. Losses at the gene ends were 2 bases for V and 2 bases for J; bases not matched to a gene: 3. CDR3 region: CASSYGTGDPYEQYF. CDR3 in DNA: TGTGCCAGCAGTTACGGGACAGGGGACCCCTACGAGCAGTACTTC.

The chain carries TRBV6-5 and TRBJ2-7; 9 positions agree with TRBD2. Germline V gene sequence: CDR1 MNHEY, CDR2 SVGAGI. This CDR3 is 15 amino acids long. V lost 7 bases and J lost 6; bases outside the gene matches: 13. This CDR3 is CASTLLASGVAEQYF. CDR3 DNA sequence: TGTGCCAGCACCCTTTTGGCTAGCGGGGTTGCCGAGCAGTACTTC.

This clone was counted between two and nine times. This chain uses TRBV19 with TRBJ2-2, with 12 bases fitting TRBD2. CDR3 length: 19 residues. V was pared by 6 bases and J by 4 bases, with 15 bases of the junction left unmatched. The germline V gene encodes CDR1 LNHDA and CDR2 SQIVND (reference sequence). In DNA form, the CDR3 reads TGTGCCAGTAGCCCCGGGCCTAGCGGGAGGGCCTGGGGCACCGGGGAGCTGTTTTTT. This gives the protein CASSPGPSGRAWGTGELFF.

The chain links TRBV5-1 to TRBJ2-1; TRBD2 matches at 7 bases. The germline V gene encodes CDR1 SGHRS and CDR2 YFSETQ. The trim removed 1 base at V and 8 bases at J, leaving 15 bases unmatched. This CDR3 has 17 amino acids. The CDR3, as DNA: TGCGCCAGCAGCTTGCGCGGGGGACCACCGCAGACGGATGAGCAGTTCTTC. It codes for CASSLRGGPPQTDEQFF.

The J gene is TRBJ2-1, the V gene TRBV11-3; D perhaps matches TRBD2 (6 bases). Trimming took off 2 bases at V and 0 bases at J, with 8 bases between the two ends. Germline CDR1 SGHNT, CDR2 YENEEA. The CDR3 totals 15 residues. The CDR3 here is CASSLRGASYNEQFF. The CDR3 bases are TGTGCCAGCAGCTTACGCGGGGCCTCCTACAATGAGCAGTTCTTC. The full variable domain, rest sourced from reference TRBV11-3 and TRBJ2-1, is EAGVVQSPRYKIIEKKQPVAFWCNPISGHNTLYWYLQNLGQGPELLIRYENEEAVDDSQLPKDRFSAERLKGVDSTLKIQPAELGDSAVYLCASSLRGASYNEQFFGPGTRLTVL.

This clone occurred once. The genes are TRBV5-4 and TRBJ2-3; possible D gene TRBD2, 7 bases. The germline CDR1 and CDR2 sequences are SGHNT and YYREEE (reference sequence). V was pared by 5 bases and J by 1 base, with 14 bases between. This CDR3 is 15 amino acids long. CDR3 amino acids: CASRDGGRGTDTQYF. In nucleotides, the CDR3 is TGTGCCAGCAGGGACGGGGGGCGAGGCACAGATACGCAGTATTTT. The whole variable domain, filled in from reference TRBV5-4 and TRBJ2-3, reads ETGVTQSPTHLIKTRGQQVTLRCSSQSGHNTVSWYQQALGQGPQFIFQYYREEENGRGNFPPRFSGLQFPNYSSELNVNALELDDSALYLCASRDGGRGTDTQYFGPGTRLTVL.